The clone carrying this T cell receptor beta chain has just a few counts. As yet, its antigen is unknown. This record belongs to a study of OX40 agonist ivuxolimab in advanced cancers. On the study more broadly: An agonistic anti-OX40 (CD134) antibody, ivuxolimab, was used to treat the patients. Every 2 weeks, ivuxolimab was infused into the patients intravenously at between 0.01 and 10 mg/kg. Study outcomes and limitations: Expanded peripheral T cells had an undetermined antigen specificity. People who partly responded at 0.1-3.0 mg/kg had some of the least clonal expansion seen.

The germline V gene encodes CDR1 MNHNS and CDR2 SASEGT. The CDR3 is 12 amino acids. V gave up 7 bases and J gave up 2 bases, with 9 bases separating them. Profiled with immunoSEQ multiplex PCR; TCRdb holds only in-frame clones, not every one. Among around 40,000 clones listed, roughly four fifths were seen once. The clonotype originates from an adult with an advanced solid tumor such as melanoma, head and neck, liver or kidney cancer. The sample consisted of CD4+ or CD8+ T cells sorted from blood, taken in a trial of the OX40 agonist ivuxolimab. The chain links TRBV6-1 to TRBJ2-7; D unresolved. The CDR3 nucleotides read TGTGCCAGCAAGACTGAAACCTACGAGCAGTACTTC. Protein: CASKTETYEQYF.